Below, 27 T cell receptor beta chains from the same sample are listed, as sequenced in a study of beta chain features in type 1 diabetes. As every portion of the isolated RNA was reverse transcribed, the sequencing read expressed TCRB transcripts. Assay: immunoSEQ multiplex PCR; the TCRdb copy retains only in-frame clones and omits some. The table records around 250,000 clones, over 11% of them present only once. No antigen has been assigned to these receptors. General study points: Patients with Type 1 diabetes showed moderately but significantly shorter TCRB CDR3s in all four CD4+ subsets.

Sequenced material: naive CD4+ T cells from blood. These receptors all come from a man aged 30 to 45 with type 1 diabetes.

The chain is built from TRBV14 and TRBJ2-7; possible D gene TRBD2, 6 bases. The V gene's germline CDR1 is SGHDN and CDR2 FVKESK. Trimming cost V 5 bases and J 2 bases, with 7 bases left between them. This CDR3 region has 12 residues. The CDR3, as DNA: TGTGCCAGCAGCGGAGGGGCCTACGAGCAGTACTTC. Translating it yields CASSGGAYEQYF.

Only a few counts were recorded for this clone. The chain links TRBV21-1 to TRBJ2-7; the table assigns TRBD1, which was not confirmed against the DNA. TRBV21-1 is designated a pseudogene. The CDR3 sequence is 16 residues long. The CDR3 region is CASSNLRQGTSYEQYF. Written as DNA, the CDR3 is TGTGCCAGCAGCAACTTGAGACAGGGAACCTCCTACGAGCAGTACTTC.

The sample holds a few counts of this clone. The chain employs TRBV13 and TRBJ2-1, with TRBD2 matching 11 bases. Unmatched junction bases numbered 4, after V lost 0 bases and J lost 3 bases. This CDR3 is built from 17 residues. The germline V gene encodes CDR1 PRHDT and CDR2 FYEKMQ (reference sequence). In DNA form, the CDR3 reads TGTGCCAGCAGCTTAGGGTCTAGCGGGAGGAGCTACAATGAGCAGTTCTTC. Encoded protein: CASSLGSSGRSYNEQFF. The full variable domain, its missing parts supplied by reference TRBV13 and TRBJ2-1, is AAGVIQSPRHLIKEKRETATLKCYPIPRHDTVYWYQQGPGQDPQFLISFYEKMQSDKGSIPDRFSAQQFSDYHSELNMSSLELGDSALYFCASSLGSSGRSYNEQFFGPGTRLTVL.

The chain joins TRBV29-1 to TRBJ2-1; 12 nucleotides line up with TRBD2. Looked up from germline, CDR1 is SQVTM and CDR2 is ANQGSEA. The CDR3 loop spans 16 amino acids. V trimming: 0 bases; J trimming: 1 base; junction bases outside the gene matches: 1. CDR3 coding DNA: TGCAGCGTTGAAGAAGGGACTAGCGGGTCCTACAATGAGCAGTTCTTC. Amino acid sequence: CSVEEGTSGSYNEQFF.

Regarding this clone: The sample carries other DNA sequences with the same CDR3. The chain uses TRBV9 and TRBJ2-3; tentative D call: TRBD2 (5 bases). The V and J ends lost 0 bases and 0 bases respectively, with 5 bases between them. The CDR3 length is 14 residues. The germline CDR1 and CDR2 sequences are SGDLS and YYNGEE. The DNA of the CDR3 is TGTGCCAGCAGCGTAGCGGGAAGCACAGATACGCAGTATTTT. This codes for CASSVAGSTDTQYF. The full variable domain, in which reference TRBV9 and TRBJ2-3 provide the parts outside the CDR3, is DSGVTQTPKHLITATGQRVTLRCSPRSGDLSVYWYQQSLDQGLQFLIQYYNGEERAKGNILERFSAQQFPDLHSELNLSSLELGDSALYFCASSVAGSTDTQYFGPGTRLTVL.

The rearrangement uses TRBV7-9 and TRBJ2-3; 10 bases match TRBD2. The CDR3 extends over 15 amino acids. Germline V CDR1 and CDR2: SEHNR, FQNEAQ (reference sequence). Unmatched junction bases numbered 12, after V lost 5 bases and J lost 10 bases. The DNA of the CDR3 is TGTGCCAGCAGCGAGCTAGCGGGAGATCACCCGGCGCAGTATTTT. As protein: CASSELAGDHPAQYF.

This clone showed up just a few times. The chain joins TRBV6-1 to TRBJ2-1; perhaps TRBD2 as D (5 bases). Germline V lookup: CDR1 MNHNS, CDR2 SASEGT. V lost 11 bases and J 0 bases, leaving 11 bases between the germline ends. The CDR3 consists of 13 residues. The CDR3 bases are TGTGCCGCAAGCGGTAGCTCCTACAATGAGCAGTTCTTC. Translation gives CAASGSSYNEQFF.

This clone was found a few times. The chain has TRBV7-9 and TRBJ1-1; D not resolved. The CDR3 contains 13 residues. Deletions cut 3 bases from V and 1 base from J, with 6 bases between. Per the germline V gene, CDR1 is SEHNR and CDR2 is FQNEAQ (reference sequence). In DNA form, the CDR3 reads TGTGCCAGCAGCTTTTACAGGAACACTGAAGCTTTCTTT. Translated: CASSFYRNTEAFF.

In this sample, this clone turned up a few times. V usage is TRBV5-1 and J usage is TRBJ2-3; D unclear. The ends were cut back, 1 base at V and 0 bases at J, with 9 bases in the middle. Germline V lookup: CDR1 SGHRS, CDR2 YFSETQ. The CDR3 consists of 15 residues. The chain's CDR3 is CASSLSPTSTDTQYF. DNA for the CDR3: TGCGCCAGCAGCTTGAGTCCAACTAGCACAGATACGCAGTATTTT.

This clone appeared a few times. The chain employs TRBV5-1 and TRBJ2-3, with TRBD2 matching 7 bases. The CDR3 is made up of 15 amino acids. The V segment lost 4 bases and the J segment 1 base; nucleotides outside the gene matches: 6. The V gene's germline CDR1 is SGHRS and CDR2 YFSETQ. CDR3 sequence reads: CASSRGTTGTDTQYF. CDR3 nucleotide sequence: TGCGCCAGCAGCCGCGGGACTACCGGCACAGATACGCAGTATTTT.

This clone was counted between two and nine times. The gene calls are TRBV25-1 and TRBJ2-1; perhaps TRBD2 as D (5 bases). The CDR3 length is 13 residues. Germline V gene lookup returns CDR1 MGHDK and CDR2 SYGVNS. V was trimmed by 3 bases and J by 9 bases, leaving 12 bases between them. CDR3 in amino acids: CASSEDWVGEQFF. CDR3 bases: TGTGCCAGCAGTGAGGACTGGGTGGGTGAGCAGTTCTTC. The full variable domain, completed using reference TRBV25-1 and TRBJ2-1, is EADIYQTPRYLVIGTGKKITLECSQTMGHDKMYWYQQDPGMELHLIHYSYGVNSTEKGDLSSESTVSRIRTEHFPLTLESARPSHTSQYLCASSEDWVGEQFFGPGTRLTVL.

The V call is TRBV5-1, the J call TRBJ1-1; D is perhaps TRBD1 (5 bases). The length of the CDR3 is 14 residues. Germline V gene sequence: CDR1 SGHRS, CDR2 YFSETQ. Trimming stripped 4 bases from V and 0 bases from J, with 10 bases between. CDR3 coding DNA: TGCGCCAGCAGCACGTCGACAGTGAACACTGAAGCTTTCTTT. Translated, it gives CASSTSTVNTEAFF.

This clone was observed a handful of times. This rearrangement joins TRBV5-1 to TRBJ2-5; TRBD2 agrees at 7 bases. Germline trimming cut 4 bases from V and 2 bases from J; bases unmatched to any gene: 2. This CDR3 region has 13 residues. Germline assignment: CDR1 SGHRS and CDR2 YFSETQ. The CDR3 sequence: CASSGLEQETQYF. The CDR3 DNA reads TGCGCCAGCAGCGGACTAGAACAAGAGACCCAGTACTTC.

This clone was recorded a few times. The chain joins TRBV11-3 to TRBJ2-1; D not resolved. Trimming shortened V by 0 bases and J by 6 bases, and 9 bases separated the two germline ends. The CDR3 spans 14 residues. Germline lookup yields CDR1 SGHNT and CDR2 YENEEA. CDR3 sequence (DNA): TGTGCCAGCAGCTTAGATCGAGTGAGCAATGAGCAGTTCTTC. It yields the protein CASSLDRVSNEQFF.

The chain couples TRBV4-2 to TRBJ1-3; D gene uncertain. This CDR3 spans 15 amino acids. Germline V CDR1 and CDR2: LGHNA, YNFKEQ. Trimming took off 0 bases at V and 3 bases at J, with 9 bases between the two ends. The chain's CDR3 is CASSQDPAGGNTIYF. CDR3 coding DNA: TGTGCCAGCAGCCAAGATCCCGCGGGTGGAAACACCATATATTTT.

This clone was recorded a few times. This sequence joins TRBV7-9 and TRBJ1-1; no reliable D call. From germline, CDR1 is SEHNR and CDR2 FQNEAQ (reference sequence). This CDR3 is built from 14 residues. V was cut by 5 bases and J by 7 bases, with 17 bases left in between. This CDR3 reads CASSPMGSELEAFF. The DNA of the CDR3 is TGTGCCAGCAGCCCAATGGGGAGTGAGCTTGAAGCTTTCTTT.

V is TRBV4-1 and J is TRBJ2-1; TRBD1 is a possible D gene (5 bases). The CDR3 totals 16 residues. Germline CDR1 and CDR2: MGHRA and YSYEKL. V was cut by 0 bases and J by 6 bases, with 15 bases left in between. The CDR3 nucleotides read TGCGCCAGCAGCCAAGAAGGGCTTTGGGGCTCCAATGAGCAGTTCTTC. It specifies CASSQEGLWGSNEQFF.

The genes are TRBV25-1 and TRBJ2-3, with D possibly TRBD1 on 5 matching bases. The germline V and J ends were trimmed by 6 bases and 1 base, with 8 bases remaining between them. CDR1 MGHDK and CDR2 SYGVNS come from the germline V gene. The CDR3 totals 13 residues. CDR3 protein: CASSPTGTDTQYF. The CDR3 DNA sequence: TGTGCCAGCAGCCCGACAGGCACAGATACGCAGTATTTT.

The V call is TRBV5-1, the J call TRBJ2-1, with 8 bases fitting TRBD2. CDR1 SGHRS and CDR2 YFSETQ come from the germline V gene. The CDR3 sequence is 13 residues long. V shed 4 bases, J shed 8 bases, and the junction held 5 bases outside the gene matches. For the CDR3, the DNA is TGCGCCAGCAGCCTAGGACTAGCTGATGAGCAGTTCTTC. Translating gives CASSLGLADEQFF.

This clone was seen more than once but under ten times. V is TRBV5-1 and J is TRBJ2-7; TRBD1 might be the D (5 bases). The CDR3 is 15 amino acids. V was shortened by 4 bases and J by 0 bases, with 14 bases between the two germline ends. Germline V gene data show CDR1 as SGHRS and CDR2 as YFSETQ. The CDR3: CASSEPVQGSYEQYF. For the CDR3, the DNA is TGCGCCAGCAGCGAACCTGTTCAGGGCTCCTACGAGCAGTACTTC.

This clone was counted a few times. This sequence joins TRBV18 and TRBJ1-1; D is undetermined. CDR1 is KGHSH and CDR2 is LQKENI in the germline V gene. CDR3 length: 14 residues. Trimming left V 4 bases short and J 5 bases short, with 14 bases between. DNA of the CDR3: TGTGCCAGCTCACTTACGAGGGAGTATACTGAAGCTTTCTTT. Residues: CASSLTREYTEAFF.

The chain is built from TRBV6-5 and TRBJ2-4; 7 nucleotides align to TRBD1. V lost 6 bases to trimming and J lost 6 bases; unmatched junction nucleotides: 11. Germline CDR1 MNHEY, CDR2 SVGAGI. The CDR3 runs 15 residues. The CDR3 nucleotides read TGTGCCAGCAGCCGTGACCCCGGGACAGCAAACATTCAGTACTTC. Translating it yields CASSRDPGTANIQYF.

The rearrangement joins TRBV5-4 to TRBJ2-1; D perhaps matches TRBD1 (5 bases). CDR1 is SGHNT, CDR2 YYREEE, per germline (reference sequence). V was pared by 2 bases and J by 10 bases, with 16 bases between. The CDR3 is 14 amino acids. CDR3 in DNA: TGTGCCAGCAGCTTTTGGGGCGCGGCGGCCGAGCAGTTCTTC. It is translated as CASSFWGAAAEQFF. The complete variable domain, with remaining parts taken from reference TRBV5-4 and TRBJ2-1, reads ETGVTQSPTHLIKTRGQQVTLRCSSQSGHNTVSWYQQALGQGPQFIFQYYREEENGRGNFPPRFSGLQFPNYSSELNVNALELDDSALYLCASSFWGAAAEQFFGPGTRLTVL.

This clone came up a few times. The rearrangement uses TRBV13 and TRBJ2-3; TRBD2 aligns across 12 bases. Germline lookup yields CDR1 PRHDT and CDR2 FYEKMQ (reference sequence). CDR3 size: 16 residues. V was pared by 4 bases and J by 5 bases, with 7 bases of the junction left unmatched. DNA for the CDR3: TGTGCCAGCAGCTCTGGACTAGCGGGACGGGGAGATACGCAGTATTTT. It translates to CASSSGLAGRGDTQYF.

This clone was detected only a few times. This chain joins TRBV4-3 and TRBJ2-3; TRBD2 aligns across 9 bases. Germline lookup yields CDR1 LGHNA and CDR2 YSLEER. The CDR3 has 16 amino acids. V gave up 4 bases and J gave up 6 bases; unmatched junction bases: 11. The CDR3 nucleotides read TGCGCCAGCAGCCCAAGACGCGGGAGGGTTAGCGATACGCAGTATTTT. This sequence encodes CASSPRRGRVSDTQYF.

The chain has TRBV30 and TRBJ2-1; 13 nucleotides match TRBD2. V lost 3 bases, J lost 4 bases, and 9 bases stayed unmatched. Germline lookup yields CDR1 GTSNPN and CDR2 SVGIG (reference sequence). This CDR3 contains 17 residues. Here the CDR3 reads CAWRRGWTSGSYNEQFF. CDR3 nucleotide sequence: TGTGCCTGGAGGCGGGGGTGGACTAGCGGGAGTTACAATGAGCAGTTCTTC.

The rearrangement joins TRBV5-1 to TRBJ1-1; D gene ambiguous. V was shortened by 2 bases and J by 1 base, with 6 bases between the two germline ends. Germline V gives CDR1 SGHRS, CDR2 YFSETQ. The CDR3 consists of 13 residues. The CDR3 is CASSFHRNTEAFF. Here the CDR3 DNA reads TGCGCCAGCAGCTTCCACAGGAACACTGAAGCTTTCTTT.